This T cell receptor (beta chain) was sequenced in a study of cytomegalovirus exposure and HLA in healthy donors. Overall study findings and caveats: In vitro data verified a few CMV-associated chains as specific for CMV antigens. Researchers counted around 170 TCR beta chains as cytomegalovirus-associated.

PCR involved 60 Vbeta and 13 Jbeta primers. The repertoire was sequenced with immunoSEQ multiplex PCR; TCRdb's copy has only in-frame clones and lacks some. The sample yields roughly 120,000 clones, 70% to 80% seen once. Regarding this clone: The antigen remains undetermined.

The CDR3 covers 17 residues. V was clipped by 3 bases and J by 2 bases, with 20 bases between them. This receptor was obtained from a man aged 50-59 years in good health and CMV-seronegative. The rearrangement uses TRBV23-1 and TRBJ2-7; TRBD1 is a possible D gene (6 bases). TRBV23-1 counts as an open reading frame of uncertain function. The sequencing input was PBMCs. CDR3 loop: CASSHPKDPGQTYEQYV. The CDR3 DNA is TGCGCCAGCAGTCACCCTAAGGACCCCGGACAGACCTACGAGCAGTACGTC.